This T cell receptor beta chain was captured in a study of blood T cells in healthy people across ages. Caucasian, healthy and from Russia, the donors were aged between about 6 and 90. Total RNA, at least 5.5 micrograms per sample, was extracted from PBMCs. Points from the study as a whole: The study regarded diversity estimates from one million T cells as underestimates.

Per germline, CDR1 SGHDN and CDR2 FVKESK. The CDR3 runs to 13 residues. Germline trimming cut 4 bases from V and 6 bases from J; bases unmatched to any gene: 6. Concerning this clonotype itself: The antigen is unknown.

With a J-beta primer mix and a sample-barcoded 5' primer, a second PCR ran about 7 to 12 cycles. Each cDNA molecule was tagged by a template-switch adaptor that had 12 random nucleotides. TCRdb processed the 5' RACE reads anew with MiXCR; each CDR3 protein has one entry. The top ten clones hold roughly 23% of a sample with 1.8 million or so distinct CDR3 sequences, about two fifths of them seen once. This sequence joins TRBV14 and TRBJ2-7; 7 bases map to TRBD1. The sample was blood. The sequence came from a human donor in good health. CDR3 in amino acids: CASSPLTGREQYF. DNA of the CDR3: TGTGCCAGCAGCCCGCTGACAGGGCGCGAGCAGTACTTC.